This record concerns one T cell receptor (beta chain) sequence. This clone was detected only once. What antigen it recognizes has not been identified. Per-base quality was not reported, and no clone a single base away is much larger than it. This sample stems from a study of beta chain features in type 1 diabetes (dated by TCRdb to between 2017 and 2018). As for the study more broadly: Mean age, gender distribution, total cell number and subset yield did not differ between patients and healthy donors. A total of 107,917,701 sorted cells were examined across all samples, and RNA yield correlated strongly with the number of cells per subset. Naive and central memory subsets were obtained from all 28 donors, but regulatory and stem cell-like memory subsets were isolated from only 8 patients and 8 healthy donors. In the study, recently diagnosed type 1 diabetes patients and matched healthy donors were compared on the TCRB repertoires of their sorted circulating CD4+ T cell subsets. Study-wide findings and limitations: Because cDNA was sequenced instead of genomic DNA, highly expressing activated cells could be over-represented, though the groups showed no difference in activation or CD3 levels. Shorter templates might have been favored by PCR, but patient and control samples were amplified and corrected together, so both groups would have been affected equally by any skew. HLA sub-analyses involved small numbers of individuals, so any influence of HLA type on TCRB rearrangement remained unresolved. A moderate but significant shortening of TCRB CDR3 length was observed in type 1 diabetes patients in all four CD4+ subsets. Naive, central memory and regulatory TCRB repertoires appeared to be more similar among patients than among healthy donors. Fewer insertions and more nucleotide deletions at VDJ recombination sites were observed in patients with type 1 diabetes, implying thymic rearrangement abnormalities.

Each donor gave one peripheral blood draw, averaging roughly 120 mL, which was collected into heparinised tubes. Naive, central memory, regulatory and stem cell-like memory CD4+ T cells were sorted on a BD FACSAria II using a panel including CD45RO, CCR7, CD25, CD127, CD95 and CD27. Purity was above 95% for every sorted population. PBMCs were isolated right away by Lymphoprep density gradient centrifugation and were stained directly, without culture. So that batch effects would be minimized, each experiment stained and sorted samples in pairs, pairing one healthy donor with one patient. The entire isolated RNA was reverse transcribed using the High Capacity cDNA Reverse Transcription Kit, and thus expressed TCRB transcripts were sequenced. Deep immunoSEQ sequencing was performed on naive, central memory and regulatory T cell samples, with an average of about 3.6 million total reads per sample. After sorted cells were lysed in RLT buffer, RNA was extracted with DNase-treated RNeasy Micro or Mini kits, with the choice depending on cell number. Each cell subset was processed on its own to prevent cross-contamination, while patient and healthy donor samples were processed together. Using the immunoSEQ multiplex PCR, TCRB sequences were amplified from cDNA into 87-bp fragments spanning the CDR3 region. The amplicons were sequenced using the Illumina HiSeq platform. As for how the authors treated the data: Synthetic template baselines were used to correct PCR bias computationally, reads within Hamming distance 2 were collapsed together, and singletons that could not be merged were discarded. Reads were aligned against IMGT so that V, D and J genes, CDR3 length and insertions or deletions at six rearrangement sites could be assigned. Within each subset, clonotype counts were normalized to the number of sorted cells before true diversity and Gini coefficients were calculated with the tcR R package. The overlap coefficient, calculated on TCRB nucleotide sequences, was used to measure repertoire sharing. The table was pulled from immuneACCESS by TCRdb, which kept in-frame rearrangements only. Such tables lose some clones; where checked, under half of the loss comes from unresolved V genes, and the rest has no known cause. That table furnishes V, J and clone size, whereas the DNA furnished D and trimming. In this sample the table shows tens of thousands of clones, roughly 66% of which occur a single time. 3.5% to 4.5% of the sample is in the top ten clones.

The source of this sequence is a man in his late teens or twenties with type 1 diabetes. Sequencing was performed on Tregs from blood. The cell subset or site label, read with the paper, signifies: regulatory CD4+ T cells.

The CDR3 protein is CASSSSRSSFEQYF. At the DNA level, the sequence is TGTGCCAGCAGCTCCTCCAGATCCTCTTTCGAGCAGTACTTC. The receptor chain draws on TRBV7-2 and TRBJ2-7; a confident D gene designation cannot be given. Cut back by 4 bases and 6 bases, the V and J ends lie 16 bases apart. The germline V gene supplies CDR1 SGHTA and CDR2 FQGNSA. Including cysteine and phenylalanine, the CDR3 has 14 amino acids. Only the CDR3 region is kept as DNA, spanning 42 bases read in frame from base 1.